The rows below give T cell receptor beta chains drawn from one sample of a study of blood T cell repertoires in COVID-19. Sequenced by immunoSEQ multiplex PCR; TCRdb stores in-frame clones only, minus some. The sample shows around 220,000 clones, roughly nine tenths of them seen only once. Sequenced input: peripheral blood. These receptors all come from a woman aged 45-60 years with COVID-19, enrolled during active disease. Each CDR3 is given with its conserved first and last residue. Fields, in order: V gene, J gene, D gene, clone size, CDR3 DNA, CDR3 protein. D genes are given only for firm matches. Expanded clones get a size class; other rows say once, few or many, or leave the size out.

v_gene: TRBV6-2/TRBV6-3; j_gene: TRBJ1-1; d_gene: TRBD1; abundance: NA; CDR3nt: TGTGCCAGCAGTAGGGGGCGCGGGACTGAAGCTTTCTTT; CDR3aa: CASSRGRGTEAFF
v_gene: TRBV6-6; j_gene: TRBJ1-2; d_gene: NA; abundance: few; CDR3nt: TGTGCCTTTACCGATGAGGTCGACTACACCTTC; CDR3aa: CAFTDEVDYTF
v_gene: TRBV5-6; j_gene: TRBJ2-2; d_gene: NA; abundance: once; CDR3nt: TGTGCCAGCAGCTTGGTTTTAAACACCGGGGAGCTGTTTTTT; CDR3aa: CASSLVLNTGELFF
v_gene: TRBV11-2; j_gene: TRBJ2-3; d_gene: TRBD2; abundance: NA; CDR3nt: TGTGCCAGCAGCTCACGACTAGCGGGGGGGGCTAGCACAGATACGCAGTATTTT; CDR3aa: CASSSRLAGGASTDTQYF
v_gene: TRBV19; j_gene: TRBJ2-1; d_gene: TRBD1; abundance: NA; CDR3nt: TGTGCCAGTACTATATCCGGTGGGACAGTTTACAATGAGCAGTTCTTC; CDR3aa: CASTISGGTVYNEQFF
v_gene: TRBV6-1; j_gene: TRBJ1-2; d_gene: NA; abundance: NA; CDR3nt: TGTGCCAGCAGTGAAATCACAGCTGACTATGGCTACACCTTC; CDR3aa: CASSEITADYGYTF
v_gene: TRBV7-9; j_gene: TRBJ2-2; d_gene: TRBD2; abundance: once; CDR3nt: TGTGCCAGCAGCTCAGGACTAGCGGGGATCACCGGGGAGCTGTTTTTT; CDR3aa: CASSSGLAGITGELFF
v_gene: TRBV4-1; j_gene: TRBJ1-5; d_gene: NA; abundance: few; CDR3nt: TGCGCCAGCAGCCAAATACAGGGAGCTTACAATCAGCCCCAGCATTTT; CDR3aa: CASSQIQGAYNQPQHF
v_gene: TRBV3-1/TRBV3-2; j_gene: TRBJ1-2; d_gene: NA; abundance: NA; CDR3nt: TGTGCCAGCAGCCTCAGGGAGGGCAACTATGGCTACACCTTC; CDR3aa: CASSLREGNYGYTF
v_gene: TRBV6-1; j_gene: TRBJ1-4; d_gene: NA; abundance: NA; CDR3nt: TGTGCCAGCAGTACTACAGGGTTGGTAGTTCTTTTT; CDR3aa: CASSTTGLVVLF
v_gene: TRBV6-2/TRBV6-3; j_gene: TRBJ1-2; d_gene: NA; abundance: NA; CDR3nt: TGTGCCAGCAGTTACTCGATACAGAGTAACTATGGCTACACCTTC; CDR3aa: CASSYSIQSNYGYTF
v_gene: TRBV10-3; j_gene: TRBJ1-5; d_gene: TRBD1; abundance: NA; CDR3nt: TGTGCCATCAGGGAGGGACAGGGCACGGGCAATCAGCCCCAGCATTTT; CDR3aa: CAIREGQGTGNQPQHF
v_gene: TRBV6-5; j_gene: TRBJ1-5; d_gene: NA; abundance: NA; CDR3nt: TGTGCCAGCAGTAATGCGGGGGTCAATGGGCAGCCCCAGCATTTT; CDR3aa: CASSNAGVNGQPQHF
v_gene: TRBV10-3; j_gene: TRBJ1-5; d_gene: NA; abundance: NA; CDR3nt: TGTGCCATCAGTGAGTCGGCAGGGGAGTACCAGCCCCAGCATTTT; CDR3aa: CAISESAGEYQPQHF
v_gene: TRBV7-9; j_gene: TRBJ1-1; d_gene: NA; abundance: NA; CDR3nt: TGTGCCAGCAGCGCAGACAGTTCCAACACTGAAGCTTTCTTT; CDR3aa: CASSADSSNTEAFF
v_gene: TRBV7-6; j_gene: TRBJ2-5; d_gene: NA; abundance: NA; CDR3nt: TGTGCCAGCAGCCTGGGGGGGGGCTTTCAAGAGACCCAGTACTTC; CDR3aa: CASSLGGGFQETQYF
v_gene: TRBV10-1; j_gene: TRBJ1-2; d_gene: TRBD1; abundance: NA; CDR3nt: TGCGCCAGCAGGATACAGGGGACTAACTATGGCTACACCTTC; CDR3aa: CASRIQGTNYGYTF
v_gene: TRBV28; j_gene: TRBJ1-1; d_gene: NA; abundance: NA; CDR3nt: TGTGCCAGCAGGTCCTTTTCAGATCGGGTCACTGAAGCTTTCTTT; CDR3aa: CASRSFSDRVTEAFF
v_gene: TRBV15; j_gene: TRBJ1-2; d_gene: NA; abundance: NA; CDR3nt: TGTGCCACCAGCAGAGAAGCCAGGGCTAACTATGGCTACACCTTC; CDR3aa: CATSREARANYGYTF
v_gene: TRBV12-3/TRBV12-4; j_gene: TRBJ1-1; d_gene: TRBD1; abundance: NA; CDR3nt: TGTGCCAGCAGTTCGCGACAGGGGGCTTTCTTT; CDR3aa: CASSSRQGAFF
v_gene: TRBV13; j_gene: TRBJ1-5; d_gene: NA; abundance: NA; CDR3nt: TGTGCCAGCAGCTTAGGCCGGACTCAATTTCAGCCCCAGCATTTT; CDR3aa: CASSLGRTQFQPQHF
v_gene: TRBV15; j_gene: TRBJ2-7; d_gene: TRBD1; abundance: NA; CDR3nt: TGTGCCACCCAGGGGACAGGGGAATCCTACGAGCAGTACTTC; CDR3aa: CATQGTGESYEQYF
v_gene: TRBV6-1; j_gene: TRBJ2-3; d_gene: NA; abundance: NA; CDR3nt: TGTGCCAGCAGTGAACAAGGGGCCCGCACAGATACGCAGTATTTT; CDR3aa: CASSEQGARTDTQYF
v_gene: TRBV9; j_gene: TRBJ1-1; d_gene: TRBD1; abundance: NA; CDR3nt: TGTGCCAGCAGCGCACAGGGGGCGGGAAATGTTGAAGCTTTCTTT; CDR3aa: CASSAQGAGNVEAFF
v_gene: TRBV6-5; j_gene: TRBJ1-6; d_gene: TRBD1; abundance: NA; CDR3nt: TGTGCCAGCAGTTACCGCACAGGGGGGAATTCACCCCTCCACTTT; CDR3aa: CASSYRTGGNSPLHF
v_gene: TRBV3-1/TRBV3-2; j_gene: TRBJ2-5; d_gene: TRBD2; abundance: NA; CDR3nt: TGTGCCAGCAGTCCTCGGACTAGCGGGGGGCAAGAGACCCAGTACTTC; CDR3aa: CASSPRTSGGQETQYF
v_gene: TRBV12-3/TRBV12-4; j_gene: TRBJ1-1; d_gene: NA; abundance: NA; CDR3nt: TGTGCCAGCAGGCTGCGAGAAGCTGAAGCTTTCTTT; CDR3aa: CASRLREAEAFF
v_gene: TRBV7-3; j_gene: TRBJ2-2; d_gene: NA; abundance: NA; CDR3nt: TGTGCCAGCAGCCCAGGTCGGCTCCCCACCGGGGAGCTGTTTTTT; CDR3aa: CASSPGRLPTGELFF
v_gene: TRBV6-5; j_gene: TRBJ2-5; d_gene: TRBD2; abundance: NA; CDR3nt: TGTGCCAGCAGTTACTCAAGCGGGGGGCCCCAAGAGACCCAGTACTTC; CDR3aa: CASSYSSGGPQETQYF
v_gene: TRBV15; j_gene: TRBJ1-2; d_gene: NA; abundance: NA; CDR3nt: TGTGCCACCACCATGGGCATTTTTTATGGCTACACCTTC; CDR3aa: CATTMGIFYGYTF
v_gene: TRBV2; j_gene: TRBJ2-5; d_gene: NA; abundance: NA; CDR3nt: TGTGCCAGCAGTGGGGGACACCCTACGGAGACCCAGTACTTC; CDR3aa: CASSGGHPTETQYF
v_gene: TRBV27; j_gene: TRBJ1-4; d_gene: TRBD1; abundance: NA; CDR3nt: TGTGCCAGCAGGACCCGGGACAGGGAGTTCCGTAATGAAAAACTGTTTTTT; CDR3aa: CASRTRDREFRNEKLFF
v_gene: TRBV7-3; j_gene: TRBJ2-2; d_gene: TRBD2; abundance: NA; CDR3nt: TGTGCCAGCAGCTTAAGGACTAGCGGGGGAACAGGGGAGCTGTTTTTT; CDR3aa: CASSLRTSGGTGELFF
v_gene: TRBV10-3; j_gene: TRBJ1-1; d_gene: NA; abundance: NA; CDR3nt: TGTGCCATCAGTGAGTCAGGGGGCACTGAAGCTTTCTTT; CDR3aa: CAISESGGTEAFF
v_gene: TRBV28; j_gene: TRBJ1-5; d_gene: NA; abundance: NA; CDR3nt: TGTGCCAGCAGCCAGACAGCATCCGGCAATCAGCCCCAGCATTTT; CDR3aa: CASSQTASGNQPQHF
v_gene: TRBV2; j_gene: TRBJ2-2; d_gene: NA; abundance: NA; CDR3nt: TGTGCCAGCAAGGGCCCCCAGGGGACCGGGGAGCTGTTTTTT; CDR3aa: CASKGPQGTGELFF
v_gene: TRBV7-9; j_gene: TRBJ1-1; d_gene: TRBD1; abundance: few; CDR3nt: TGTGCCAGCAGCTTAGAGGGGGCTTCCAGTGTTTTCTTT; CDR3aa: CASSLEGASSVFF
v_gene: TRBV11-2; j_gene: TRBJ2-3; d_gene: TRBD2; abundance: once; CDR3nt: TGTGCCAGCAGCCTAGCGGTGAGCAGGAATACGCAGTATTTT; CDR3aa: CASSLAVSRNTQYF
v_gene: TRBV14; j_gene: TRBJ2-6; d_gene: TRBD1; abundance: many; CDR3nt: TGTGCCAGCAGCCAGGGCCACAGGGGCAGGGGCTCTGGGGCCAACGTCCTGACTTTC; CDR3aa: CASSQGHRGRGSGANVLTF
v_gene: TRBV12-3/TRBV12-4; j_gene: TRBJ1-4; d_gene: NA; abundance: NA; CDR3nt: TGTGCCAGCACGCCGGGATCGGGTGAAAAACTGTTTTTT; CDR3aa: CASTPGSGEKLFF
v_gene: TRBV3-1/TRBV3-2; j_gene: TRBJ1-1; d_gene: NA; abundance: NA; CDR3nt: TGTGCCAGCAGCCCCCTAGTGAACACTGAAGCTTTCTTT; CDR3aa: CASSPLVNTEAFF
v_gene: TRBV19; j_gene: TRBJ1-5; d_gene: NA; abundance: NA; CDR3nt: TGTGCCAGTACCCTGGGGAGGGGGGCTGGTCAGCCCCAGCATTTT; CDR3aa: CASTLGRGAGQPQHF
v_gene: TRBV4-3; j_gene: TRBJ1-1; d_gene: NA; abundance: NA; CDR3nt: TGCGCCAGCAGCCAAGATCTATACGTAGCTACTGAAGCTTTCTTT; CDR3aa: CASSQDLYVATEAFF
v_gene: TRBV4-1; j_gene: TRBJ1-6; d_gene: TRBD1; abundance: once; CDR3nt: TGCGCCAGCGGGTGGCGGACAGGGGATGATTCACCCCTCCACTTT; CDR3aa: CASGWRTGDDSPLHF
v_gene: TRBV7-2; j_gene: TRBJ1-3; d_gene: NA; abundance: NA; CDR3nt: TGTGCCAGCAGCTCCAGTATCTCTGGAAACACCATATATTTT; CDR3aa: CASSSSISGNTIYF
v_gene: TRBV6-5; j_gene: TRBJ2-1; d_gene: TRBD1; abundance: NA; CDR3nt: TGTGCCAGCAGGCAGGGGGCTTGGTATGAGCAGTTCTTC; CDR3aa: CASRQGAWYEQFF